These 3 T cell receptor beta chains came from one sample sequenced in a study of T cell repertoires in cytomegalovirus infection. TCRdb reprocessed the reads via MiXCR and lists one record per CDR3 protein. The sample has fewer than 1,000,000 distinct CDR3 sequences, less than 40% seen once. Antigens for these TCRs are unknown. Material: cultured CD8+ T cells from PBMCs, obtained from culture after CMV antigen stimulation. All receptors derive from a human donor in good health (CMV status not recorded). Some clones in this sample may be carry-over from other donors' samples.

This clonotype was seen only a few times. The V call is TRBV11-3, the J call TRBJ2-2; possibly TRBD1 for D (5 bases). V gave up 2 bases and J gave up 5 bases, with 12 bases separating them. The CDR3 runs to 15 residues. CDR1 is SGHNT and CDR2 is YENEEA in the germline V gene. Written as DNA, the CDR3 is TGTGCCAGCAGCTTAAGGGGAAAGGTGACCGGGGAGCTGTTTTTT. Protein sequence: CASSLRGKVTGELFF.

The genes are TRBV20-1 and TRBJ1-2, with a weak D call TRBD1 (5 bases). This CDR3 is built from 14 residues. The V gene lost 3 bases and the J gene lost 7 bases, with 18 bases spanning the gap. Per the germline V gene, CDR1 is DFQATT and CDR2 is SNEGSKA (reference sequence). The CDR3 nucleotides read TGCAGTGCTAGGGGACTTACGTACACGGGTGGCTACACCTTC. Its protein product is CSARGLTYTGGYTF.

J is TRBJ1-1 and V is TRBV7-6, with D maybe TRBD1 (6 bases). The V and J ends lost 3 bases and 3 bases respectively, with 14 bases between them. The CDR3 covers 15 residues. Germline V lookup: CDR1 SGHVS, CDR2 FNYEAQ. The chain's CDR3 is CASSFVQGVYTEAFF. The CDR3 DNA is TGTGCCAGCAGCTTTGTACAGGGAGTATACACTGAAGCTTTCTTT.